The entry that follows covers one T cell receptor (beta chain) sequence. The protocol was immunoSEQ multiplex PCR, while the TCRdb copy is restricted to in-frame clones and leaves out a portion. The sample lists approximately 90,000 clones, approximately 87% seen once, with about 15% in the top ten. V was cut by 6 bases and J by 3 bases, with 14 bases left in between. The V gene's germline CDR1 is MNHEY and CDR2 SMNVEV (reference sequence). The CDR3 runs 14 residues. The sample is drawn from a study of PD-L1 blockade in urothelial cancer. Study background: Blood analysis was done at 3 weeks (second dose) and 6 weeks after treatment began.

Documented time point: pretreatment peripheral blood. The source is a man between 60 and 70 years old with urothelial cancer. The specimen comprised PBMCs, sampled around atezolizumab (anti-PD-L1) treatment. The V and J genes are TRBV27 and TRBJ1-2, with D unresolved. The chain's CDR3 is CASRPFENYYGYTF. DNA for the CDR3: TGTGCCAGCAGGCCTTTCGAGAATTACTATGGCTACACCTTC.